This TCR beta chain was observed in a study of T cells in Graves' hyperthyroidism and ophthalmopathy. On the basis of clinical symptoms, serum thyroxine and TRAb, thyroid ultrasound and orbital computed tomography, diagnoses were made. The sample holds many counts of this clonotype. CDR3 length: 16 residues. Trimming at V came to 5 bases and at J to 9 bases, leaving 16 bases not matched to a gene. Germline V gene lookup returns CDR1 SGHAT and CDR2 FQNNGV. RNA transcripts gave rise to amplified TCR beta CDR3 regions. Using the HTBI primer set, a first-round RT-PCR was run on the TCR CDR3. TCRdb redid the calling of the multiplex PCR reads with MiXCR, one entry per CDR3 protein. The data hold around 190,000 distinct CDR3 sequences, with about a sixth observed a single time.

The sample was blood. The receptor comes from a woman between 50 and 59 years old with Graves' hyperthyroidism. J is TRBJ2-1 and V is TRBV11-2, with TRBD2 matching 7 bases. CDR3 sequence: CASSPTVSGTTGEQFF. In nucleotides, the CDR3 is TGTGCCAGCAGCCCCACAGTCAGCGGGACCACGGGTGAGCAGTTCTTC.